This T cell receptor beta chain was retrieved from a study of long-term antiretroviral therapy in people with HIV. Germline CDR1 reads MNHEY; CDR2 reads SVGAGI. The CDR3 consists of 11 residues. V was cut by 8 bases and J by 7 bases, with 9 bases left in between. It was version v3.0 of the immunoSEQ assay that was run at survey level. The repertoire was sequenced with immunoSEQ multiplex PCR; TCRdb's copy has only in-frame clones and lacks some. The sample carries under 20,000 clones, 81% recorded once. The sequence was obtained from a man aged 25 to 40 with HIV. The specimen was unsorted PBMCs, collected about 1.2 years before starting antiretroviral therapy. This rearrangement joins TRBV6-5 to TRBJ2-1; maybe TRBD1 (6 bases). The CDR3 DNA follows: TGTGCCAGCCTTCAGGGGAATGAGCAGTTCTTC. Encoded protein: CASLQGNEQFF.